The clone carrying this TCR beta chain was found a few times. Its antigen is unidentified. The data were taken from a study of blood T cells in healthy people across ages. General study points: Diversity was higher, and naive CD4+ cells more numerous, in long-lived donors than in aged donors.

Samples had at least 6.5 million PBMCs isolated from them. After removal of 5 bases from V and 4 bases from J, the junction contained 4 bases not matched to a gene. The CDR3 runs 13 residues. Germline V gives CDR1 GTSNPN, CDR2 SVGIG (reference sequence). Then a second PCR, running roughly 7 to 11 cycles, was carried out with a sample-barcoded 5' primer and a J-beta primer mix. TCRdb used MiXCR to reprocess the 5' RACE reads, holding one entry per CDR3 protein. The table has 550,000 to 800,000 distinct CDR3 sequences, 32% seen once; the top ten hold approximately 15%. The sequence derives from an elderly woman in good health. The V and J genes are TRBV30 and TRBJ1-3, with 8 bases identical to TRBD1. Input material: blood. The CDR3: CAWGQGPGNTIYF. The CDR3 DNA reads as TGTGCCTGGGGACAGGGACCCGGAAACACCATATATTTT.